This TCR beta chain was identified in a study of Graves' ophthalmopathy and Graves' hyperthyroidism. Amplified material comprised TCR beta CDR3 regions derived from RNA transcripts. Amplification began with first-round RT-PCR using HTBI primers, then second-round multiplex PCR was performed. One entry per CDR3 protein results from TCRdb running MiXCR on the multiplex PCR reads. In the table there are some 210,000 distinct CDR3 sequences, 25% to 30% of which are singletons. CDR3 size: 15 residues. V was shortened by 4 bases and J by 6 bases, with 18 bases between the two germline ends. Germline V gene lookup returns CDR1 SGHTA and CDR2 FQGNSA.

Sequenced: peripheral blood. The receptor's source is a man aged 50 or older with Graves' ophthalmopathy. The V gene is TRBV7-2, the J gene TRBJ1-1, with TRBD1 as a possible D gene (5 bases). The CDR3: CASSSRAAHSSEAFF. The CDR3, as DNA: TGTGCCAGCAGCTCCAGGGCCGCGCATAGTTCTGAAGCTTTCTTT.